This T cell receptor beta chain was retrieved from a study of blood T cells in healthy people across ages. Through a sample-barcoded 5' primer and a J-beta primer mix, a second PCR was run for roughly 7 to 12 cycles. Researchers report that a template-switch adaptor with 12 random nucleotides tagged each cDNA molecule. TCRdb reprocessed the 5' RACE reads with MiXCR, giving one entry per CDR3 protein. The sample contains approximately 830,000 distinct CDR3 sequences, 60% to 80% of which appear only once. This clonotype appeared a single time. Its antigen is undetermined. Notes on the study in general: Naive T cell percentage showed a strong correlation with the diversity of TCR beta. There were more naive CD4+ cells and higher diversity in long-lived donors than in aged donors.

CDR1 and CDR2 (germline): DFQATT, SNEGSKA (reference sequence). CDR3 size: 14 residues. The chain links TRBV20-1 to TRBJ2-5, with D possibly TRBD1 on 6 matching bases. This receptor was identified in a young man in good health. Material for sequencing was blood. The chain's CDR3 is CSVSGALNQETQYF. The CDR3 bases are TGCAGCGTTTCAGGGGCCCTTAATCAAGAGACCCAGTACTTC.